This TCR beta chain was recorded in a study of T-cell reconstitution after alpha-beta-depleted transplantation in children. Unique molecular identifiers were used in preparing the TCRbeta library. Using its own MiXCR run on the PCR reads, TCRdb lists one record per CDR3 protein. The data contain about 360,000 distinct CDR3 sequences, about 14% of them seen just once; the ten biggest clones take up 4% to 5.5%. The CDR3 totals 13 residues. Germline loops: CDR1 SGHRS, CDR2 YFSETQ. Trimming at V came to 0 bases and at J to 6 bases, leaving 2 bases not matched to a gene. The sample consisted of PBMCs, taken from the stem cell graft. The clonotype comes from a human donor who donated a stem cell graft to a child with Fanconi anemia. The chain uses TRBV5-1 and TRBJ2-7; 8 positions agree with TRBD1. The CDR3 sequence is CASSLVDRGEQYF. Here the CDR3 DNA reads TGCGCCAGCAGCTTGGTCGACAGGGGCGAGCAGTACTTC.